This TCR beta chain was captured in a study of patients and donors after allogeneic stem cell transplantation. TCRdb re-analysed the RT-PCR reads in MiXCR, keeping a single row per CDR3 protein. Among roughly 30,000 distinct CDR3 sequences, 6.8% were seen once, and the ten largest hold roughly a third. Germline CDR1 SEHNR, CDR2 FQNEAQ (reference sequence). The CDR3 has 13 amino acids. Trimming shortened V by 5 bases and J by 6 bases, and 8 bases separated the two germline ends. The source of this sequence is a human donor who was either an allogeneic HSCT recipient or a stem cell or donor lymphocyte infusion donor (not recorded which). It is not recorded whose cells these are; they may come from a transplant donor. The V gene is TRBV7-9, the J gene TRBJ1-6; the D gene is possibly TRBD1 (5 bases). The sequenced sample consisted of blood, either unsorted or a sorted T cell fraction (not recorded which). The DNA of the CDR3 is TGTGCCAGCAGCAGAGGGGTTAATTCACCCCTCCACTTT. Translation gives CASSRGVNSPLHF.